This T cell receptor (beta chain) derives from a study of shared clonotypes between healthy human individuals (dated by TCRdb to the early 2020s). Notes on the research overall: The cohort included a few men and a couple of women between 18 and 49 years of age. Blood TCR repertoires of five healthy adults were deeply sequenced to estimate repertoire size and the extent of clonotype sharing between individuals. Libraries were prepared and TCR repertoires were sequenced by different laboratories using diverse techniques, in order to increase sequencing depth and limit assay-specific biases. Leukapheresis yielded between about 0.8 and 9.5 billion PBMCs per donor. Overall study results and their limits: Sampling was limited to blood, and TCR repertoires in tissue likely differ from TCR repertoires in blood. Because the study included only a small number of donors, the genetic and exposure-history diversity represented was limited. Pairwise subsampling indicated that sequencing depth was expected to affect the degree of clonotype sharing among donors.

The CDR3 spans 12 residues, from the cysteine through the phenylalanine. Left in the record is the CDR3 DNA by itself, 36 bases read in frame from the first base. CDR1 and CDR2, per the germline V gene (reference sequence), are GTSNPN and SVGIG. Ends trimmed: V by 5 bases, J by 6 bases; bases unmatched to a gene: 3. Using the deep immunoSEQ assay, TCR CDR3 regions were amplified from genomic DNA by multiplex PCR. For each cell subset, the extracted genomic DNA was distributed evenly across all wells of several immunoSEQ 96-well plates, and each plate served as one replicate. For unsorted PBMC, each replicate PCR was loaded with approximately 0.3 ug genomic DNA, equivalent to some 27,000 T cell genomes. Ten immunoSEQ deep assay plates were used to sequence unsorted PBMC genomic DNA. The purified libraries were quantified using a Qubit 3.0 fluorometer, sized with a Bioanalyzer 2100, and then quantified again using the KAPA Library Quantification kit. Each immunoSEQ 96-well plate was sequenced on its own single-read 150-cycle Illumina NextSeq 550 flow cell. The source study handled its data this way. Because the immunoSEQ output included only junctional sequences and no quality scores, the filtering could not be the same as the filtering used for full-length reads. Sequences were annotated with PyIR, a Python wrapper for IgBLAST v1.9, using IMGT germline references to assign V/J genes and CDR3. Reads were removed for weak V/J assignments (E-value above 1e-6), missing CDR3, stop codons, out-of-frame junctions, or ambiguous translated residues. V3J clonotypes were defined as sequences sharing the same inferred V gene, J gene, and CDR3 amino acid sequence. To compute the percentage overlap between repertoires, the number of shared unique clonotypes was divided by the size of the smaller repertoire. RTK rarefaction, the Chao1 estimator, and Recon v2.1 estimates of unobserved clonotypes were used to assess repertoire richness. Held by TCRdb, this immuneACCESS table contains in-frame sequences only and omits some clones. Under half of the omission traces to an unresolved V gene where checked; the cause of the rest is unknown. That table is the source of V, J and clone size, and D and trimming were worked out from the DNA. The sample yields about 460,000 clones; roughly four fifths were counted once. More than 10% of the sample is held by the ten biggest clonotypes.

The donors were healthy, HIV-negative adults who had no recently reported acute infections or vaccinations. Only Caucasian adults living in Nashville, Tennessee, USA were represented among the donors. For unsorted samples, tens of millions of PBMCs were counted, and genomic DNA was extracted using the QIAamp DNA Blood Mini kit. Blood was obtained by leukapheresis, after which PBMCs were separated by Ficoll-Histopaque density gradient centrifugation and cryopreserved in liquid nitrogen vapor phase. This clone showed up just a few times. This clone's antigen is unknown. Qualities for individual bases were not recorded, and no much larger clone is one base off.

The sequencing input was PBMCs. This TCR derives from a woman aged 40 to 50 in good health. Some clones in this sample may be carry-over from other donors' samples. This chain joins TRBV30 to TRBJ1-4; the junction holds 7 bases that match TRBD1. The CDR3: CAWGDRDEKLFF. The DNA sequence is as follows: TGTGCCTGGGGAGACAGGGATGAAAAACTGTTTTTT.